A selection of T cell receptor beta chains follows, all from one sample in a study of beta chain features in type 1 diabetes. Libraries were prepared by immunoSEQ multiplex PCR; TCRdb keeps only in-frame clonotypes and omits some of them. The sample contains roughly 180,000 clones, roughly 8% of which appear only once. The sample consisted of central memory CD4+ T cells from blood. The receptors were gathered from a man younger than 35 with type 1 diabetes. Both conserved end residues are part of each CDR3. Fields, in order: J gene, D gene, V gene, CDR3 protein. D genes are given only for firm matches.

j_call: TRBJ1-2
d_call: .
v_call: TRBV30
cdr3_aa: CAWSITGWGNYGYTF

j_call: TRBJ1-3
d_call: .
v_call: TRBV19
cdr3_aa: CASMSSGNTIYF

j_call: TRBJ2-2
d_call: TRBD1
v_call: TRBV7-9
cdr3_aa: CASTLTGPGELFF

j_call: TRBJ2-1
d_call: TRBD2
v_call: TRBV27
cdr3_aa: CASSFQRGHNEQFF

j_call: TRBJ2-3
d_call: .
v_call: TRBV11-2
cdr3_aa: CASSLARGYSDTQYF

j_call: TRBJ1-1
d_call: .
v_call: TRBV14
cdr3_aa: CASSPGRDNLMNTEAFF

j_call: TRBJ1-6
d_call: TRBD1
v_call: TRBV28
cdr3_aa: CASSLGQGDSPLHF

j_call: TRBJ2-6
d_call: .
v_call: TRBV25-1
cdr3_aa: CASSVPGAGANVLTF

j_call: TRBJ1-1
d_call: .
v_call: TRBV28
cdr3_aa: CASSSWNGGDTEAFF

j_call: TRBJ1-2
d_call: .
v_call: TRBV19
cdr3_aa: CASEGETYGYTF

j_call: TRBJ2-3
d_call: .
v_call: TRBV4-2
cdr3_aa: CASSGGISTDTQYF

j_call: TRBJ2-1
d_call: .
v_call: TRBV5-5
cdr3_aa: CASSLSLAINEQFF

j_call: TRBJ2-3
d_call: .
v_call: TRBV4-2
cdr3_aa: CASSQGGGGADTQYF

j_call: TRBJ2-1
d_call: .
v_call: TRBV11-3
cdr3_aa: CASSSGWDNEQFF

j_call: TRBJ2-1
d_call: TRBD2
v_call: TRBV25-1
cdr3_aa: CASSLAGVSYNEQFF

j_call: TRBJ2-7
d_call: TRBD2
v_call: TRBV28
cdr3_aa: CATRRLAGANEQYF

j_call: TRBJ2-3
d_call: TRBD2
v_call: TRBV15
cdr3_aa: CATSLAVTDTQYF

j_call: TRBJ1-3
d_call: .
v_call: TRBV18
cdr3_aa: CASSPGQAGNTIYF

j_call: TRBJ2-1
d_call: TRBD1
v_call: TRBV18
cdr3_aa: CASSPYDRGRYNEQFF

j_call: TRBJ2-3
d_call: TRBD1
v_call: TRBV11-2
cdr3_aa: CASSSPTGADTQYF

j_call: TRBJ2-1
d_call: TRBD2
v_call: TRBV10-3
cdr3_aa: CAISVPSGRAVDEQFF

j_call: TRBJ2-5
d_call: TRBD1
v_call: TRBV18
cdr3_aa: CASSRRDRAETQYF

j_call: TRBJ2-3
d_call: TRBD2
v_call: TRBV7-9
cdr3_aa: CASSSGLAVTDTQYF

j_call: TRBJ2-2
d_call: TRBD1
v_call: TRBV5-1
cdr3_aa: CASSTPTGSRTGELFF

j_call: TRBJ2-7
d_call: .
v_call: TRBV9
cdr3_aa: CASSGGLGPDEQYF

j_call: TRBJ1-1
d_call: .
v_call: TRBV6-5
cdr3_aa: CASSYEVATEAFF

j_call: TRBJ1-5
d_call: TRBD1
v_call: TRBV6-4
cdr3_aa: CASSENTGGGQPQHF

j_call: TRBJ2-7
d_call: .
v_call: TRBV18
cdr3_aa: CASSPMDKGEQYF

j_call: .
d_call: .
v_call: TRBV18
cdr3_aa: CASSPPFIVGEQYF

j_call: TRBJ2-1
d_call: TRBD2
v_call: TRBV5-1
cdr3_aa: CASSLEAGGPHNEQFF

j_call: TRBJ2-5
d_call: TRBD1
v_call: TRBV28
cdr3_aa: CASSPLPGQGERGTQYF

j_call: TRBJ2-4
d_call: TRBD2
v_call: TRBV7-9
cdr3_aa: CASSSAGDLAKNIQYF

j_call: TRBJ2-1
d_call: TRBD2
v_call: TRBV20-1
cdr3_aa: CSARGGSEQFF

j_call: TRBJ2-5
d_call: TRBD1
v_call: TRBV5-1
cdr3_aa: CASGPTGGGETQYF

j_call: TRBJ2-5
d_call: .
v_call: TRBV21-1
cdr3_aa: CARGGQKQETQYF

j_call: TRBJ1-4
d_call: TRBD1
v_call: TRBV5-6
cdr3_aa: CASSTQGAAEKLFF

j_call: TRBJ1-6
d_call: .
v_call: TRBV30
cdr3_aa: CAWRRLSDNSPLHF

j_call: TRBJ2-7
d_call: TRBD2
v_call: TRBV6-6
cdr3_aa: CASSPLITSGRAEQYF

j_call: TRBJ1-3
d_call: TRBD1
v_call: TRBV9
cdr3_aa: CASSEGQGLSGNTIYF

j_call: TRBJ1-5
d_call: TRBD1
v_call: TRBV23-1
cdr3_aa: CASSRRQGVGSNQPQHF

j_call: TRBJ1-6
d_call: .
v_call: TRBV10-2
cdr3_aa: CASSPEQGWNSPLHF

j_call: TRBJ1-2
d_call: .
v_call: TRBV5-1
cdr3_aa: CASSPLQAGDSGYTF

j_call: TRBJ1-1
d_call: .
v_call: TRBV30
cdr3_aa: CARQESMNTEAFF

j_call: TRBJ1-1
d_call: TRBD1
v_call: TRBV18
cdr3_aa: CASSSGQTNTEAFF

j_call: TRBJ2-1
d_call: .
v_call: TRBV10-3
cdr3_aa: CAIKQSSYNEQFF

j_call: TRBJ2-1
d_call: .
v_call: TRBV20-1
cdr3_aa: CSANGYNEQFF

j_call: TRBJ2-1
d_call: .
v_call: TRBV6-5
cdr3_aa: CASSPRQYASKQFF

j_call: TRBJ1-5
d_call: .
v_call: TRBV28
cdr3_aa: CASSSPYPSGGVNQPQHF

j_call: TRBJ2-5
d_call: TRBD2
v_call: TRBV9
cdr3_aa: CASTHLGAGGLETQYF

j_call: TRBJ1-2
d_call: TRBD1
v_call: TRBV10-3
cdr3_aa: CAISSQGNGYTF

j_call: TRBJ2-2
d_call: TRBD1
v_call: TRBV5-1
cdr3_aa: CASSLYIGTGAGELFF

j_call: TRBJ2-1
d_call: TRBD1
v_call: TRBV6-6
cdr3_aa: CASSPGTGTYNEQFF

j_call: TRBJ2-7
d_call: TRBD1
v_call: TRBV28
cdr3_aa: CASSNPGQAYEQYF